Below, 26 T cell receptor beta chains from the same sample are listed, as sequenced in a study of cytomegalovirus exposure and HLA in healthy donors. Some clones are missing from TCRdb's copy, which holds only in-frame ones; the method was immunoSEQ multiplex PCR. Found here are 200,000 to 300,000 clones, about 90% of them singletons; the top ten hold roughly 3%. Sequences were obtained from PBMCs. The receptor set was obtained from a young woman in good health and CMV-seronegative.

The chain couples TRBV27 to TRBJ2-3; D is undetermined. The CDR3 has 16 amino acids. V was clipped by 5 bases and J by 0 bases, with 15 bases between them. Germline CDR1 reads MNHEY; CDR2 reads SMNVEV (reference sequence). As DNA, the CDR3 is TGTGCCAGCAGTGTATTACGCGTCCCTAGCACAGATACGCAGTATTTT. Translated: CASSVLRVPSTDTQYF.

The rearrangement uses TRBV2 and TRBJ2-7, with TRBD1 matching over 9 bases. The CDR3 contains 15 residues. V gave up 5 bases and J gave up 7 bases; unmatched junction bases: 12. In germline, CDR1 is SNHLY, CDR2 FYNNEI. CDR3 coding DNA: TGTGCCAGCAGTACAACCGGGACAGGGTCTCGGGAGCAGTACTTC. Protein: CASSTTGTGSREQYF.

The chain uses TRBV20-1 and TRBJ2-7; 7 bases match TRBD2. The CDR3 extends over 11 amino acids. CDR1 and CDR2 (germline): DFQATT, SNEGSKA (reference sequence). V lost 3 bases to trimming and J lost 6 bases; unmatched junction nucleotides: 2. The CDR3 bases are TGCAGTGCTAGGACTAGCCGCGAGCAGTACTTC. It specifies CSARTSREQYF.

This chain's CDR3 is CAISRLDSGELFF. For the CDR3, the DNA is TGTGCCATCAGCCGACTAGACTCCGGGGAGCTGTTTTTT. The chain carries TRBV10-3 and TRBJ2-2; tentative D call: TRBD2 (6 bases). Trimming stripped 6 bases from V and 6 bases from J, with 11 bases between. The V gene's germline CDR1 is ENHRY and CDR2 SYGVKD. This CDR3 is built from 13 residues.

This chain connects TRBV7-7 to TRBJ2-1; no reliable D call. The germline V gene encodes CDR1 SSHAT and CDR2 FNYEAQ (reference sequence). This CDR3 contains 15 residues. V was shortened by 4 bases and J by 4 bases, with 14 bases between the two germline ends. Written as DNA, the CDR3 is TGTGCCAGCAGCTCCACCGCCGCAGGATACAATGAGCAGTTCTTC. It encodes CASSSTAAGYNEQFF.

CDR3 in amino acids: CASSSPFTSADSSYNEQFF. The CDR3 coding sequence is TGTGCCAGCAGTTCTCCCTTCACTAGCGCCGACAGCTCCTACAATGAGCAGTTCTTC. The chain combines TRBV28 with TRBJ2-1; 7 positions match TRBD2. The CDR3 sequence is 19 residues long. Trimming cost V 4 bases and J 0 bases; bases outside gene matches: 15. From germline, CDR1 is MDHEN and CDR2 SYDVKM.

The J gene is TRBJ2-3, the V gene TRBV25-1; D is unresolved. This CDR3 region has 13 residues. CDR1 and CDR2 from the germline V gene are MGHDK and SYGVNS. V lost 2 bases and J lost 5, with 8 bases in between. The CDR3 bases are TGTGCCAGCAGTGAAGATCCCGGAGATACGCAGTATTTT. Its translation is CASSEDPGDTQYF.

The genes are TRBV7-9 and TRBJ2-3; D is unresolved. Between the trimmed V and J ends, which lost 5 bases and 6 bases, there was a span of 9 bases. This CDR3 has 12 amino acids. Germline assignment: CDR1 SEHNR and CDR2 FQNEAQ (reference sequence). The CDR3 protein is CASSPPVDTQYF. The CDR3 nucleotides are TGTGCCAGCAGCCCCCCGGTGGATACGCAGTATTTT.

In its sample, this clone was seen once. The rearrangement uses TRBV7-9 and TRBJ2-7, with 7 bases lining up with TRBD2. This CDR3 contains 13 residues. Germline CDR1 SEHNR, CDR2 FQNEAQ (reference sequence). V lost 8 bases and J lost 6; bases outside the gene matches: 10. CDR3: CASRLREEGEQYF. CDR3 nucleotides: TGTGCCAGCCGCCTCCGGGAGGAGGGCGAGCAGTACTTC.

The CDR3 region is CSVGLAPEQFF. CDR3 DNA sequence: TGCAGCGTGGGACTAGCCCCTGAGCAGTTCTTC. The J gene is TRBJ2-1, the V gene TRBV29-1; 9 bases align to TRBD2. CDR3 size: 11 residues. CDR1 and CDR2 from the germline V gene are SQVTM and ANQGSEA. With V trimmed by 6 bases and J by 9 bases, 3 bases remained unmatched.

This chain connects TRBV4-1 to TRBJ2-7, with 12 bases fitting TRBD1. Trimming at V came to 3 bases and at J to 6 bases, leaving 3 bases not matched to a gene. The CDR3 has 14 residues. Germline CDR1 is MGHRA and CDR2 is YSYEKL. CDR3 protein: CASSQGQGAAEQYF. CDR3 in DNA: TGCGCCAGCAGCCAGGGACAGGGGGCCGCCGAGCAGTACTTC.

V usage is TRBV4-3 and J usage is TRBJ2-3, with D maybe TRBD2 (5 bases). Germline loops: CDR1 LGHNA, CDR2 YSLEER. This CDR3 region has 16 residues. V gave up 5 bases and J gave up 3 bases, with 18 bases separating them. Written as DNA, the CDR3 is TGCGCCAGCAGCAAACAATCGGGAATCGTAACAGATACGCAGTATTTT. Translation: CASSKQSGIVTDTQYF.

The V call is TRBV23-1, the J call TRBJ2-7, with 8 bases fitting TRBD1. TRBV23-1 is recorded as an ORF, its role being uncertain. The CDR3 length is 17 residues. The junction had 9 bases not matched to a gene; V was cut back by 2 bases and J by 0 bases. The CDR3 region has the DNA TGCGCCAGCAGTCAAGGGGCAGGGGGCCCAGACTCCTACGAGCAGTACTTC. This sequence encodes CASSQGAGGPDSYEQYF.

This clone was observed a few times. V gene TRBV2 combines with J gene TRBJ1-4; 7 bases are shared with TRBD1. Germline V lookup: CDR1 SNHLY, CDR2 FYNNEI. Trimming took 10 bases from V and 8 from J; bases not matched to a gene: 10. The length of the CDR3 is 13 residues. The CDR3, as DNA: TGTGCCACCCAGACAGGGAGGGTGGAAAAACTGTTTTTT. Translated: CATQTGRVEKLFF.

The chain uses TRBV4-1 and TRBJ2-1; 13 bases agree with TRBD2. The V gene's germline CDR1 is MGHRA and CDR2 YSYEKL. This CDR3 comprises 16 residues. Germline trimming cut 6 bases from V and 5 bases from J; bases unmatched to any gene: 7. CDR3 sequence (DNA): TGCGCCAGCAGTCTAGGGACTAGCGGGACCCACAATGAGCAGTTCTTC. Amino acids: CASSLGTSGTHNEQFF.

CDR3 sequence: CASRQRAGGQGYEQYF. The CDR3 DNA is TGTGCCAGCAGACAACGGGCGGGAGGACAGGGGTACGAGCAGTACTTC. The chain is built from TRBV21-1 and TRBJ2-7; TRBD1 is the table's D call and was not checked against the DNA. TRBV21-1 is a documented pseudogene. The CDR3 spans 16 residues.

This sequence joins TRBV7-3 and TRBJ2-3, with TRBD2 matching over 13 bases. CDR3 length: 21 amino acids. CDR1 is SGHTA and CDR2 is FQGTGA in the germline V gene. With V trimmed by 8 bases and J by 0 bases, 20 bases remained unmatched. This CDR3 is CASGGTQSGTSGTHSTDTQYF. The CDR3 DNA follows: TGTGCCAGCGGCGGAACTCAATCTGGGACTAGCGGGACACATAGCACAGATACGCAGTATTTT.

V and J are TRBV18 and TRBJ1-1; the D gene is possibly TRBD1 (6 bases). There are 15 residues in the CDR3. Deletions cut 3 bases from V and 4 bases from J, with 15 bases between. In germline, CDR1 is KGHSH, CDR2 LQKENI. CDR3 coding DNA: TGTGCCAGCTCACCGGACAGATCACGGTTCACTGAAGCTTTCTTT. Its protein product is CASSPDRSRFTEAFF.

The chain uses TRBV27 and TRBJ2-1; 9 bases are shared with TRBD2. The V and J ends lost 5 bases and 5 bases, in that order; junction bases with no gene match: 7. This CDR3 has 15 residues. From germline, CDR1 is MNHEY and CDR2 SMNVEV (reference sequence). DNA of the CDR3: TGTGCCAGCAGTGAAGGGCTAGCGGGACACAATGAGCAGTTCTTC. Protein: CASSEGLAGHNEQFF.

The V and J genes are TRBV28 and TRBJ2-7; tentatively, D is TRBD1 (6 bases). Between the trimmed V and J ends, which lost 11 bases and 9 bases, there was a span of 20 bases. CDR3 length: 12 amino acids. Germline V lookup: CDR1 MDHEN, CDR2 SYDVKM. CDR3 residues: CASIASRGGQYF. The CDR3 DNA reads TGTGCCTCAATTGCTAGCAGAGGGGGGCAGTACTTC.

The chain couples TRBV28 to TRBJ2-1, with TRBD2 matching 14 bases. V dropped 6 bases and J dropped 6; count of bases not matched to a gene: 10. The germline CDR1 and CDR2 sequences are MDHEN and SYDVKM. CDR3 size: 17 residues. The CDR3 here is CASSRQDGTSGSNEQFF. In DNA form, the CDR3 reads TGTGCCAGCAGCCGACAGGACGGGACTAGCGGGAGCAATGAGCAGTTCTTC.

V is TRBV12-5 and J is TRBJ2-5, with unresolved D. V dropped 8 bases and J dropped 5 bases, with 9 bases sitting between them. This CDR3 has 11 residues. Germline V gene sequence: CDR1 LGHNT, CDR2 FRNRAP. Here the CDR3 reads CASWHGETQYF. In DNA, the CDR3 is TGTGCTAGTTGGCATGGCGAGACCCAGTACTTC. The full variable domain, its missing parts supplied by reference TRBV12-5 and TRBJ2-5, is DARVTQTPRHKVTEMGQEVTMRCQPILGHNTVFWYRQTMMQGLELLAYFRNRAPLDDSGMPKDRFSAEMPDATLATLKIQPSEPRDSAVYFCASWHGETQYFGPGTRLLVL.

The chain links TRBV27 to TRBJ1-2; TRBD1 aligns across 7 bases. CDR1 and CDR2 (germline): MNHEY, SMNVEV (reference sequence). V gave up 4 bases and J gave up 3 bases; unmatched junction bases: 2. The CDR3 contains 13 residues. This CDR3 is CASSYGTDYGYTF. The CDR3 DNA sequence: TGTGCCAGCAGTTACGGGACAGACTATGGCTACACCTTC.

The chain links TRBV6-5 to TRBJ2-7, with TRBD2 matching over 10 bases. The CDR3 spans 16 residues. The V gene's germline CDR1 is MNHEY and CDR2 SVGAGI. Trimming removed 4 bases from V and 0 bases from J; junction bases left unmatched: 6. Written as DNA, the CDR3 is TGTGCCAGCAGTTGGAAAGCGGGAGGGCCCTCCTACGAGCAGTACTTC. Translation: CASSWKAGGPSYEQYF.

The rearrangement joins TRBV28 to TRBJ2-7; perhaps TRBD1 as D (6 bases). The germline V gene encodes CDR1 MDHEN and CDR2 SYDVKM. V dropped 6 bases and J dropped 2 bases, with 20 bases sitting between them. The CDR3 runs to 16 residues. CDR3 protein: CASSKNVQGPTYEQYF. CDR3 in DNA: TGTGCCAGCAGCAAGAATGTACAGGGTCCGACCTACGAGCAGTACTTC.

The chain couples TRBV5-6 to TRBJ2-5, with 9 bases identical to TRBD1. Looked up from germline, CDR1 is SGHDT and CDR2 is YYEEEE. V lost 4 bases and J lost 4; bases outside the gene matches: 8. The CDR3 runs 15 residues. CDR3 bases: TGTGCCAGCAGCCGCGGGGGACAGGGACTAGAGACCCAGTACTTC. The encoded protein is CASSRGGQGLETQYF.